This T cell receptor (beta chain) was identified during a study of blood T cell repertoires in COVID-19. Overall study: The origin of the acute and convalescent COVID-19 samples was the United States, Italy and Spain. In each case, the material was cDNA or gDNA derived from T cells, B-cell-depleted T cells, or PBMCs.

After removal of 3 bases from V and 1 base from J, the junction contained 3 bases not matched to a gene. Germline V gives CDR1 SGHVS, CDR2 FNYEAQ. This CDR3 has 15 residues. Produced via immunoSEQ multiplex PCR; TCRdb's table is partial and in-frame only. This sample has more than 150,000 clones, with around 82% found just once. For recovered donors of Cohort 3, there were two negative PCRs, clearance, or symptom resolution. The clonotype was recovered from a man aged 35-49 years who had recovered from COVID-19. The gene calls are TRBV7-6 and TRBJ2-3; 8 bases line up with TRBD2. The sequenced sample consisted of PBMCs or T cells enriched from blood (not recorded which). The CDR3 region has the DNA TGTGCCAGCAGCTTCATAGCGGGGCGCACAGATACGCAGTATTTT. This translates into CASSFIAGRTDTQYF.